This TCR beta chain was identified in a study of neurological immune-mediated disorders. The cDNA came from 5'RACE with 10-nucleotide random UMIs. One entry per CDR3 protein results from TCRdb running MiXCR on the 5' RACE reads. The sample contains some 65,000 distinct CDR3 sequences, 4% to 6% of which appear only once. V shed 4 bases and J 3 bases; nucleotides not matched to a gene: 8. The CDR3 totals 15 residues. Germline V gene data show CDR1 as SGHVS and CDR2 as FNYEAQ. The specimen was PBMCs. V gene TRBV7-6 combines with J gene TRBJ2-7, with 8 bases identical to TRBD1. The clonotype originates from a woman between 25 and 40 years old with multiple sclerosis. The CDR3 bases are TGTGCCAGCAGCTCCCGACAGGGGTCGAACTACGAGCAGTACTTC. Translating it yields CASSSRQGSNYEQYF.